This TCR beta chain emerged from a study of T cell responses to AZD1222 COVID-19 vaccine. The CDR3 has 17 amino acids. V shed 4 bases and J 8 bases; nucleotides not matched to a gene: 14. CDR1 is SGHTA, CDR2 FQGNSA, per germline. Method: immunoSEQ multiplex PCR; TCRdb's copy keeps in-frame clones and lacks some. Here the sample spans 75,000 or so clones, approximately 90% being singletons. The sample was peripheral blood, taken 28 days after the second AZD1222 dose. The sequence was collected from an adult who received the AZD1222 COVID-19 vaccine. This chain joins TRBV7-2 and TRBJ1-2; TRBD1 matches 12 bases. CDR3 DNA: TGTGCCAGCAGCTCCCCATGGGGGACAGGGGGCTCGGAAGGCTACACCTTC. The encoded protein is CASSSPWGTGGSEGYTF.